This T cell receptor beta chain was obtained from a study of T cell responses to AZD1222 COVID-19 vaccine. The analysis combined second doses at about 4 or about 12 weeks. The length of the CDR3 is 14 residues. Per the germline V gene, CDR1 is LNHDA and CDR2 is SQIVND (reference sequence). Trimming shortened V by 3 bases and J by 6 bases, and 11 bases separated the two germline ends. General study findings and limits: The sample set comprised mostly white British donors with more females, and clonal diversity was possibly underestimated.

Comments on this clone: Its cognate antigen is unknown.

Some clones are missing from TCRdb's copy, which holds only in-frame ones; the method was immunoSEQ multiplex PCR. The sample shows roughly 120,000 clones, approximately 89% of them seen only once. The TCR comes from an adult who received the AZD1222 COVID-19 vaccine. This chain connects TRBV19 to TRBJ2-2; D is possibly TRBD2 (6 bases). The starting material was peripheral blood, obtained 28 days after the second AZD1222 dose. CDR3 protein: CASSMGGGAGELFF. The CDR3 bases are TGTGCCAGTAGTATGGGGGGAGGCGCCGGGGAGCTGTTTTTT.